This entry features one T cell receptor (beta chain) sequence. Its antigen is unknown. This sample was included in a study of shared clonotypes between healthy human individuals. The study, taken as a whole, reports: Among a few donors, roughly 5% of naive CD4 clonotypes were found in common. For sorted subsets, rarefaction showed incomplete sequencing despite large depth. Only a few donors were included, so the genetic and exposure-history diversity represented was limited.

Original handling: ImmunoSEQ gave junction-only sequences without quality scores, so filtering differed. Sequenced by immunoSEQ multiplex PCR; TCRdb stores in-frame clones only, minus some. That table is the source of V, J and clone size, and D and trimming were worked out from the DNA. Here the sample spans 2 million to 2.5 million clones, around 90% being singletons. V lost 0 bases, J lost 0 bases, and 8 bases stayed unmatched. Germline-derived CDR1 and CDR2 are MGHDK and SYGVNS. CDR3 size: 17 residues. The specimen was naive CD4+ T cells from PBMCs. This sample's subset: CD45RA+ positively selected. The genes are TRBV25-1 and TRBJ2-7; 7 bases agree with TRBD1. The sequence was obtained from a man younger than 35 in good health. Some clones in this sample may be carry-over from other donors' samples. DNA of the CDR3: TGTGCCAGCAGTGAATATAAGGGGACAGTCGCCTCCTACGAGCAGTACTTC. Translating gives CASSEYKGTVASYEQYF.